The 32 T cell receptor beta chains below were found in one sample sequenced in a study of blood T cell repertoires in COVID-19. TCRdb keeps only in-frame clones here, not all; method: immunoSEQ multiplex PCR. The sample records 450,000 or so clones, roughly 90% being singletons. Sequencing was carried out using peripheral blood. The receptors derive from a man younger than 35 with COVID-19, enrolled during active disease.

This chain uses TRBV6-6 with TRBJ2-7, with 11 bases aligning to TRBD2. CDR1 MNHNY and CDR2 SVGAGI come from the germline V gene (reference sequence). The CDR3 spans 15 residues. The V gene end was trimmed by 6 bases and the J gene end by 7 bases; junction bases not matched to a gene: 11. The CDR3 sequence is CASSSWIAGGVEQYF. DNA for the CDR3: TGTGCCAGCAGCTCTTGGATAGCGGGGGGGGTTGAGCAGTACTTC.

The chain joins TRBV5-4 to TRBJ2-5; 15 bases are a match to TRBD2. Unmatched junction bases numbered 12, after V lost 4 bases and J lost 2 bases. The CDR3 spans 19 residues. Per the germline V gene, CDR1 is SGHNT and CDR2 is YYREEE (reference sequence). CDR3 sequence (DNA): TGTGCCAGCAGCATCAACCGTGGGACTAGCGGGGGGATTCAAGAGACCCAGTACTTC. Residues: CASSINRGTSGGIQETQYF.

The gene calls are TRBV20-1 and TRBJ1-4, with 8 nucleotides matching TRBD1. Germline lookup yields CDR1 DFQATT and CDR2 SNEGSKA (reference sequence). Trimming cost V 5 bases and J 13 bases; bases outside gene matches: 6. CDR3 size: 11 residues. As DNA, the CDR3 is TGCAGTGCTTACAACAGGGGGGGACTGTTTTTT. As protein: CSAYNRGGLFF.

The V and J genes are TRBV9 and TRBJ1-6; D perhaps matches TRBD1 (5 bases). Germline V gives CDR1 SGDLS, CDR2 YYNGEE. The V end lost 0 bases, the J end lost 4 bases, and 5 bases lay between the germline ends. This CDR3 is built from 14 residues. As DNA, the CDR3 is TGTGCCAGCAGCGTAGCAGGGTATAATTCACCCCTCCACTTT. It translates to CASSVAGYNSPLHF.

CDR3 in DNA: TGTGCCAGCAGAGGGACTAGCGGGGGAGGCACAGATACGCAGTATTTT. Its translation: CASRGTSGGGTDTQYF. The rearrangement links TRBV5-4 to TRBJ2-3; the match to TRBD2 covers 14 bases. Germline CDR1 and CDR2: SGHNT and YYREEE (reference sequence). The CDR3 is made up of 16 amino acids. V was clipped by 5 bases and J by 1 base; unmatched bases: 3.

V and J are TRBV5-1 and TRBJ2-1; 16 positions agree with TRBD2. Germline V CDR1 and CDR2: SGHRS, YFSETQ. The CDR3 is 17 amino acids. V was clipped by 4 bases and J by 6 bases; unmatched bases: 7. Here the CDR3 reads CASSPGTSGRALNEQFF. CDR3 DNA: TGCGCCAGCAGCCCTGGGACTAGCGGGAGGGCCCTCAATGAGCAGTTCTTC.

V and J are TRBV9 and TRBJ1-6; no firm D call. The CDR3 sequence is 13 residues long. Germline lookup yields CDR1 SGDLS and CDR2 YYNGEE. The ends were cut back, 0 bases at V and 10 bases at J, with 8 bases in the middle. Here the CDR3 DNA reads TGTGCCAGCAGCGTAGGCTATTCATCACCCCTCCACTTT. As protein: CASSVGYSSPLHF.

The rearrangement joins TRBV30 to TRBJ1-1, with 7 bases matching TRBD1. The CDR3 has 13 residues. The V gene's germline CDR1 is GTSNPN and CDR2 SVGIG (reference sequence). V dropped 4 bases and J dropped 3; count of bases not matched to a gene: 5. The CDR3 DNA is TGTGCCTGGACCCTGACAGGGTACACTGAAGCTTTCTTT. This translates into CAWTLTGYTEAFF.

The V gene is TRBV5-1, the J gene TRBJ1-3; D remains unclear. V was clipped by 0 bases and J by 2 bases, with 9 bases between them. Germline CDR1 is SGHRS and CDR2 is YFSETQ. The CDR3 runs 15 residues. The CDR3 reads CASSLGTLTGNTIYF. Here the CDR3 DNA reads TGCGCCAGCAGCTTGGGGACTCTAACTGGAAACACCATATATTTT.

This rearrangement joins TRBV7-2 to TRBJ2-1; the match to TRBD1 covers 10 bases. This CDR3 comprises 14 residues. From germline, CDR1 is SGHTA and CDR2 FQGNSA. V shed 3 bases, J shed 10 bases, and the junction held 6 bases outside the gene matches. The CDR3 DNA is TGTGCCAGCAGCTTGACCCGGACAGGGGGAGAGCAGTTCTTC. Protein sequence: CASSLTRTGGEQFF.

The V call is TRBV12-3 or TRBV12-4, the J call TRBJ2-7; possible D gene TRBD2, 6 bases. V gave up 5 bases and J gave up 4 bases, with 9 bases separating them. The CDR3 runs 12 residues. In nucleotides, the CDR3 is TGTGCCAGCAGTGTGGAGGGGTACGAGCAGTACTTC. Translated: CASSVEGYEQYF.

This clone came up a few times. CDR3 region: CASSPLSGGYGYTF. CDR3 sequence (DNA): TGTGCCAGCAGTCCCCTCTCCGGGGGCTATGGCTACACCTTC. The rearrangement uses TRBV27 and TRBJ1-2; tentatively, D is TRBD1 (5 bases). The ends were cut back, 5 bases at V and 4 bases at J, with 14 bases in the middle. This CDR3 comprises 14 residues. Germline-derived CDR1 and CDR2 are MNHEY and SMNVEV (reference sequence).

Remarks on this clone: One end of the junction fails to match germline, which may point to a read error. V usage is TRBV11-2 and J usage is TRBJ1-1; D call uncertain. The CDR3 has 11 residues. In germline, CDR1 is SGHAT, CDR2 FQNNGV. CDR3 in amino acids: CASSLDRWASF. The CDR3 DNA follows: TGTGCCAGCAGCTTAGATCGGTGGGCTTCCTTT.

V and J are TRBV4-1 and TRBJ2-4; 11 nucleotides align to TRBD2. Unmatched junction bases numbered 3, after V lost 5 bases and J lost 0 bases. CDR3 length equals 16 residues. Germline CDR1 is MGHRA and CDR2 is YSYEKL. The CDR3 DNA reads TGCGCCAGCAGCTCCGGGACTAGCGGAGCCAAAAACATTCAGTACTTC. Protein: CASSSGTSGAKNIQYF.

This clone appeared a single time. This chain connects TRBV9 to TRBJ2-1, with 8 nucleotides matching TRBD1. Germline lookup yields CDR1 SGDLS and CDR2 YYNGEE. The V gene end was trimmed by 0 bases and the J gene end by 15 bases; junction bases not matched to a gene: 8. The CDR3 sequence is 13 residues long. The CDR3 protein is CASSVGVGQGLFF. CDR3 nucleotides: TGTGCCAGCAGCGTAGGAGTAGGACAGGGACTGTTCTTC.

V and J are TRBV30 and TRBJ1-2; no clear D gene. CDR3 size: 12 residues. Per germline, CDR1 GTSNPN and CDR2 SVGIG (reference sequence). Deletions cut 7 bases from V and 5 bases from J, with 14 bases between. CDR3 sequence reads: CALGSEDYGYTF. The CDR3, as DNA: TGTGCCTTGGGGTCGGAGGATTATGGCTACACCTTC.

This CDR3 is CASSPPVRDAYGYTF. CDR3 nucleotides: TGTGCCAGCTCACCACCCGTCCGGGATGCCTATGGCTACACCTTC. The chain links TRBV18 to TRBJ1-2; D not certain. This CDR3 is built from 15 residues. CDR1 and CDR2 from the germline V gene are KGHSH and LQKENI. V was trimmed by 0 bases and J by 4 bases, leaving 12 bases between them.

This chain uses TRBV9 with TRBJ2-5; weak D call: TRBD1 (6 bases). Germline V CDR1 and CDR2: SGDLS, YYNGEE. The CDR3 runs to 14 residues. V was cut by 3 bases and J by 2 bases, with 11 bases left in between. This chain's CDR3 is CASSAYGQQETQYF. CDR3 bases: TGTGCCAGCAGCGCCTATGGACAGCAAGAGACCCAGTACTTC.

The V and J genes are TRBV29-1 and TRBJ1-1; D not certain. Trimming took off 1 base at V and 3 bases at J, with 6 bases between the two ends. CDR1 SQVTM and CDR2 ANQGSEA come from the germline V gene. CDR3 length: 12 amino acids. The DNA of the CDR3 is TGCAGCGTTGAAGCGGTAGACACTGAAGCTTTCTTT. This encodes CSVEAVDTEAFF.

The rearrangement joins TRBV5-1 to TRBJ2-4, with D maybe TRBD2 (6 bases). Trimming shortened V by 0 bases and J by 6 bases, and 10 bases separated the two germline ends. CDR3 size: 14 residues. Germline V gene lookup returns CDR1 SGHRS and CDR2 YFSETQ. The CDR3 DNA is TGCGCCAGCAGCTTGGGGTTGGAGGGAAACATTCAGTACTTC. Protein sequence: CASSLGLEGNIQYF.

The chain has TRBV5-5 and TRBJ2-2, with 7 bases identical to TRBD1. Germline V lookup: CDR1 SGHKS, CDR2 YYEKEE (reference sequence). This CDR3 has 15 residues. V gave up 4 bases and J gave up 2 bases; unmatched junction bases: 5. Written as DNA, the CDR3 is TGTGCCAGCAGCCCGGGACAGCCAAACACCGGGGAGCTGTTTTTT. This encodes CASSPGQPNTGELFF.

This chain links TRBV7-9 with TRBJ2-5, with a weak D call TRBD2 (6 bases). Germline V gene sequence: CDR1 SEHNR, CDR2 FQNEAQ (reference sequence). V was clipped by 2 bases and J by 0 bases, with 10 bases between them. The CDR3 is 15 amino acids. As DNA, the CDR3 is TGTGCCAGCAGCTTATACGGCGGGGACCAAGAGACCCAGTACTTC. It translates to CASSLYGGDQETQYF. Full variable domain (remainder filled in from reference TRBV7-9 and TRBJ2-5): DTGVSQNPRHKITKRGQNVTFRCDPISEHNRLYWYRQTLGQGPEFLTYFQNEAQLEKSRLLSDRFSAERPKGSFSTLEIQRTEQGDSAMYLCASSLYGGDQETQYFGPGTRLLVL.

This clone appeared once. This chain connects TRBV6-5 to TRBJ1-2; D uncertain. Germline assignment: CDR1 MNHEY and CDR2 SVGAGI. The CDR3 spans 15 residues. Trimming left V 5 bases short and J 0 bases short, with 13 bases between. CDR3 DNA: TGTGCCAGCAGTACCCCCCGCAGTGCTAACTATGGCTACACCTTC. Translation gives CASSTPRSANYGYTF.

This sequence joins TRBV7-9 and TRBJ2-1; D perhaps matches TRBD1 (6 bases). Trimming cost V 2 bases and J 9 bases, with 17 bases left between them. This CDR3 comprises 15 residues. Per germline, CDR1 SEHNR and CDR2 FQNEAQ (reference sequence). In nucleotides, the CDR3 is TGTGCCAGCAGCTTAAAAAACAGGGTAATCGGTGAGCAGTTCTTC. This codes for CASSLKNRVIGEQFF.

CDR3 amino acids: CASSEGRQGTIHEQYF. CDR3 coding DNA: TGTGCCAGCAGTGAGGGGCGACAGGGGACGATCCACGAGCAGTACTTC. The V gene is TRBV6-1, the J gene TRBJ2-7; 8 bases line up with TRBD1. The CDR3 loop spans 16 amino acids. V lost 3 bases and J lost 5; bases outside the gene matches: 12. Germline CDR1 and CDR2: MNHNS and SASEGT.

J is TRBJ2-1 and V is TRBV27, with 8 bases lining up with TRBD2. Losses at the gene ends were 2 bases for V and 4 bases for J; bases not matched to a gene: 7. CDR3 length: 16 amino acids. Germline V lookup: CDR1 MNHEY, CDR2 SMNVEV (reference sequence). The CDR3 is CASSLVAGGIYNEQFF. For the CDR3, the DNA is TGTGCCAGCAGTTTAGTTGCGGGGGGAATTTACAATGAGCAGTTCTTC.

The rearrangement uses TRBV7-3 and TRBJ2-3; D possibly corresponds to TRBD2 (5 bases). Looked up from germline, CDR1 is SGHTA and CDR2 is FQGTGA. Trimming took off 1 base at V and 1 base at J, with 6 bases between the two ends. The CDR3 runs to 14 residues. The CDR3: CASSLIGGTDTQYF. CDR3 nucleotides: TGTGCCAGCAGCTTAATCGGGGGCACAGATACGCAGTATTTT.

The chain recombines TRBV5-5 with TRBJ1-1; TRBD1 agrees at 8 bases. CDR3 length equals 16 residues. Germline-derived CDR1 and CDR2 are SGHKS and YYEKEE (reference sequence). Losses at the gene ends were 0 bases for V and 7 bases for J; bases not matched to a gene: 11. CDR3 region: CASSLAKDRDIDEAFF. The CDR3 nucleotides read TGTGCCAGCAGCTTGGCCAAGGACAGGGATATTGATGAAGCTTTCTTT.

The chain links TRBV29-1 to TRBJ1-2, with D tentatively TRBD1 (5 bases). Trimming removed 2 bases at V and 8 bases at J, with 9 bases between. Germline CDR1 and CDR2: SQVTM and ANQGSEA. The CDR3 is made up of 11 amino acids. The CDR3 DNA reads as TGCAGCGTTGAAAACCCAGGGGGCTACACCTTC. Its translation: CSVENPGGYTF.

The rearrangement uses TRBV29-1 and TRBJ2-3, with TRBD1 matching 8 bases. After removal of 1 base from V and 1 base from J, the junction contained 1 base not matched to a gene. CDR3 length: 14 residues. CDR1 is SQVTM, CDR2 ANQGSEA, per germline. DNA of the CDR3: TGCAGCGTTGAAGGGGGACAGGGCACAGATACGCAGTATTTT. It is translated as CSVEGGQGTDTQYF.

This clone appeared once. The chain joins TRBV12-3 or TRBV12-4 to TRBJ2-3, with D possibly matching TRBD2 (6 bases). The V and J ends lost 7 bases and 2 bases respectively, with 10 bases between them. The CDR3 totals 13 residues. CDR3 residues: CASNRDFTDTQYF. CDR3 in DNA: TGTGCCAGCAATCGGGACTTCACAGATACGCAGTATTTT.

This chain joins TRBV25-1 and TRBJ1-6; 7 bases match TRBD1. The CDR3 consists of 15 residues. The ends lost 6 bases at V and 8 bases at J; junction bases unmatched: 10. The germline V gene has CDR1 MGHDK and CDR2 SYGVNS. The CDR3: CASRAVTGDHSPLHF. Here the CDR3 DNA reads TGTGCCAGCAGGGCCGTTACAGGGGACCATTCACCCCTCCACTTT. Supplemented by reference TRBV25-1 and TRBJ1-6, the full variable domain reads EADIYQTPRYLVIGTGKKITLECSQTMGHDKMYWYQQDPGMELHLIHYSYGVNSTEKGDLSSESTVSRIRTEHFPLTLESARPSHTSQYLCASRAVTGDHSPLHFGNGTRLTVT.